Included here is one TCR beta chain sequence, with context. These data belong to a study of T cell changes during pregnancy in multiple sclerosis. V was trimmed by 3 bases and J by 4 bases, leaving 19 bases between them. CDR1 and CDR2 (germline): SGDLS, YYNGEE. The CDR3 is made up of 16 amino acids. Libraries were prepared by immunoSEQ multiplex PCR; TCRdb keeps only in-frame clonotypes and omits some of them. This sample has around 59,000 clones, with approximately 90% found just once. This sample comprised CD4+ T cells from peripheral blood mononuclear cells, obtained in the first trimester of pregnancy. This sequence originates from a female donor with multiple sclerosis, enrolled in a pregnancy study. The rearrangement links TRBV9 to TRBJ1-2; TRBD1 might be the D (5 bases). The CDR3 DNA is TGTGCCAGCAGCGACTGGGGGAGGCCTGGCGGCTATGGCTACACCTTC. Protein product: CASSDWGRPGGYGYTF.